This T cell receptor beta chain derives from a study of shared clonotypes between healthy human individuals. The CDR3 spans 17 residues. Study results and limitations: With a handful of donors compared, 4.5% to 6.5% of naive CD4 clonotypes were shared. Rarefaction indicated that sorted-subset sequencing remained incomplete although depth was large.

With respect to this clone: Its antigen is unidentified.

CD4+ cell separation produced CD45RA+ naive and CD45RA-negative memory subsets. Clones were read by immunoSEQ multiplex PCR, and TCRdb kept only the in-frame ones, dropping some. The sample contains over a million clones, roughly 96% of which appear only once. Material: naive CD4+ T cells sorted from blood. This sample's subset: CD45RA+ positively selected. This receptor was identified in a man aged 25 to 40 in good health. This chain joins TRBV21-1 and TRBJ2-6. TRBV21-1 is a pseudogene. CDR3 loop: CASSKGVSPSGANVLTF. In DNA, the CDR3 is TGTGCCAGCAGCAAAGGAGTCAGCCCCTCTGGGGCCAACGTCCTGACTTTC.